The TCR beta chain under discussion was sequenced for a study of response to subunit inactivated influenza vaccine (dated by TCRdb to the late 2010s). For context, the study as a whole: The study used deep quantitative T cell receptor repertoire profiling to track responses to a trivalent subunit inactivated influenza vaccine.

V lost 2 bases and J lost 5 bases; the stretch between them is 19 bases long. In the germline V gene (reference sequence), CDR1 corresponds to LNHDA and CDR2 to SQIVND. The CDR3 covers 16 residues, taking in both the cysteine and the phenylalanine. The retained sequence is limited to the CDR3, 48 bases, with the frame set at the first base. The investigation overall reported the following: It was suggested by the authors that each seasonal influenza vaccination may recruit only a limited number of new T cells.

Receptor amplification or capture employed RT-PCR. This sample was sequenced with an Illumina HiSeq 2500. TCRdb redid the processing of the public reads, applying fastp at Q25 and MiXCR, and retained in-frame beta chains. When rows share a CDR3 protein, they turn into one entry using the most common DNA and genes. A total of 650,000 to 850,000 distinct CDR3 sequences appear in this sample, around 13% of them only once. 6.5% to 8.5% of the sample comes from the top ten. Note on this clonotype: The target of this receptor is not known. A much larger clone differs from this one at a single base, so this may be a read error.

The sequenced sample was PBMCs from blood, obtained 14 to 15 days before vaccination. The chain uses TRBV19 and TRBJ2-7; no D segment can be confidently identified. The source of this sequence is a man aged 50-60 years who received an inactivated influenza vaccine. Donor details come from another sample of the same person, matched by shared clones. Here is the DNA: TGTGCCAGTAGTATAAGAGGACCGGCAGGAGCCAACGAGCAGTACTTC. It translates to CASSIRGPAGANEQYF.